This T cell receptor beta chain was obtained from a study of shared clonotypes between healthy human individuals. The overall study: Used for every donor were three CD4 naive, three CD4 memory, two CD8 naive and one CD8 memory plate.

Overall study results and limits: Across subsets, estimated richness was generally greater for naive than for memory populations.

This clone was seen a handful of times. Its antigen is unidentified. In the original workflow: Junction-only sequences without quality scores were provided by ImmunoSEQ, so filtering was different. The repertoire was sequenced with immunoSEQ multiplex PCR; TCRdb's copy has only in-frame clones and lacks some. That table gives V, J and clone size, and the DNA gave D and trimming. The sample lists about 680,000 clones, 74% seen once, with approximately 1.7% in the top ten. The sequence was collected from a woman aged 30 to 39 in good health. The source material was memory CD4+ T cells sorted from blood. Sample subset: CD45RA-negative fraction.

The CDR3 DNA reads TGTGCCAGCAGCCATACGGGGGACACTGAAGCTTTCTTT. This encodes CASSHTGDTEAFF. The chain couples TRBV5-6 to TRBJ1-1; D may be TRBD1 (5 bases). The length of the CDR3 is 13 residues. V lost 4 bases and J lost 3, with 10 bases in between. The germline V gene has CDR1 SGHDT and CDR2 YYEEEE.